One and the same sample provided the 15 T cell receptor beta chains below, sequenced in a study of T cell responses to AZD1222 COVID-19 vaccine (dated by TCRdb to the early 2020s). Sample time point, as interpreted from the label and publication: baseline before first vaccination. Library creation used the immunoSEQ multiplex PCR assay. The table comes from immuneACCESS by way of TCRdb, which keeps in-frame sequences with V and J called. Part of the clones is missing from these tables; in studies checked, under half for an unresolved V gene and the rest for unknown reasons. The sample table shows approximately 100,000 clones, and around 84% are seen once. The ten largest clonotypes hold 1.4% of the sample. Sequencing used peripheral blood, obtained on day 0 of AZD1222 vaccination. The receptors stem from an adult in good health.

V is TRBV7-9 and J is TRBJ1-2; no reliable D call. The CDR3 spans 14 residues. V shed 2 bases and J shed 5 bases, with 12 bases lying between them. CDR1 and CDR2 (germline): SEHNR, FQNEAQ (reference sequence). The CDR3 DNA reads TGTGCCAGCAGCTTAAATACCGCTTCTTATGGCTACACCTTC. It is translated as CASSLNTASYGYTF.

V and J are TRBV19 and TRBJ1-3; the match to TRBD1 covers 7 bases. This CDR3 has 17 residues. Trimming took 7 bases from V and 0 from J; bases not matched to a gene: 12. CDR1 is LNHDA, CDR2 SQIVND, per germline (reference sequence). CDR3 DNA: TGTGCCAGTATGGTCGAAGGGACAGCCCTCTCTGGAAACACCATATATTTT. Its protein is CASMVEGTALSGNTIYF.

The chain has TRBV7-8 and TRBJ1-1; unclear D gene. This CDR3 spans 15 amino acids. The germline gives CDR1 SGHVS, CDR2 FQNEAQ. The ends were cut back, 2 bases at V and 3 bases at J, with 13 bases in the middle. Here the CDR3 reads CASSLTPGPYTEAFF. CDR3 nucleotides: TGTGCCAGCAGCTTAACACCCGGACCCTACACTGAAGCTTTCTTT.

The genes are TRBV28 and TRBJ1-5; possibly TRBD1 for D (5 bases). Germline CDR1 MDHEN, CDR2 SYDVKM. The CDR3 sequence is 14 residues long. Trimming removed 1 base at V and 7 bases at J, with 11 bases between. The CDR3 sequence is CASSLSRVGQPQHF. The CDR3 coding sequence is TGTGCCAGCAGTTTATCCAGGGTTGGACAGCCCCAGCATTTT.

The chain is built from TRBV28 and TRBJ1-2; 8 nucleotides agree with TRBD1. Per the germline V gene, CDR1 is MDHEN and CDR2 is SYDVKM. V shed 5 bases, J shed 2 bases, and the junction held 4 bases outside the gene matches. The CDR3 runs 14 residues. CDR3 residues: CASSRQGANYGYTF. In DNA, the CDR3 is TGTGCCAGCAGTCGTCAGGGGGCGAACTATGGCTACACCTTC.

The chain joins TRBV11-2 to TRBJ2-3; D gene ambiguous. Germline V CDR1 and CDR2: SGHAT, FQNNGV. The CDR3 sequence is 14 residues long. V lost 5 bases to trimming and J lost 2 bases, with 11 bases between them. This CDR3 is CASSPRAATDTQYF. CDR3 DNA: TGTGCCAGCAGCCCCCGGGCAGCCACAGATACGCAGTATTTT.

This sequence joins TRBV7-2 and TRBJ2-7; 8 bases align to TRBD2. Germline CDR1 is SGHTA and CDR2 is FQGNSA. The V gene end was trimmed by 1 base and the J gene end by 4 bases; junction bases not matched to a gene: 3. There are 14 residues in the CDR3. The CDR3 sequence is CASSLESGGYEQYF. The CDR3 nucleotides read TGTGCCAGCAGCTTAGAGTCGGGGGGGTACGAGCAGTACTTC.

This clone was counted once. The chain joins TRBV7-2 to TRBJ2-1; 8 bases match TRBD1. CDR1 and CDR2 from the germline V gene are SGHTA and FQGNSA. V was clipped by 3 bases and J by 3 bases; unmatched bases: 4. This CDR3 is 15 amino acids long. The CDR3 spells CASSLGTGYYNEQFF. CDR3 nucleotide sequence: TGTGCCAGCAGCTTGGGGACAGGATACTACAATGAGCAGTTCTTC.

This chain links TRBV2 with TRBJ2-1; 8 bases line up with TRBD1. CDR3 length: 15 residues. V was pared by 6 bases and J by 5 bases, with 9 bases of the junction left unmatched. Germline CDR1 is SNHLY and CDR2 is FYNNEI. CDR3 sequence: CASSPGGRSDNEQFF. CDR3 DNA sequence: TGTGCCAGCAGCCCAGGGGGCCGGTCTGACAATGAGCAGTTCTTC.

This rearrangement joins TRBV10-3 to TRBJ2-5; D remains ambiguous. Trimming removed 0 bases at V and 5 bases at J, with 4 bases between. Germline V lookup: CDR1 ENHRY, CDR2 SYGVKD. The CDR3 length is 12 residues. CDR3 loop: CAISESLETQYF. In DNA, the CDR3 is TGTGCCATCAGTGAGTCGCTGGAGACCCAGTACTTC.

This chain uses TRBV30 with TRBJ1-3; D not certain. In germline, CDR1 is GTSNPN, CDR2 SVGIG (reference sequence). The V end lost 0 bases, the J end lost 4 bases, and 16 bases lay between the germline ends. The CDR3 covers 16 residues. CDR3 sequence reads: CAWSVRNRVKGNTIYF. CDR3 nucleotides: TGTGCCTGGAGTGTACGGAATCGGGTCAAAGGAAACACCATATATTTT.

V is TRBV28 and J is TRBJ1-2, with 7 bases fitting TRBD1. Germline CDR1 reads MDHEN; CDR2 reads SYDVKM. Trimming cost V 7 bases and J 0 bases; bases outside gene matches: 11. CDR3 length: 16 residues. The CDR3 protein is CASNRPGQDANYGYTF. Written as DNA, the CDR3 is TGTGCCAGCAACCGCCCCGGACAGGATGCTAACTATGGCTACACCTTC.

The chain couples TRBV7-2 to TRBJ1-2, with 12 bases aligning to TRBD1. V shed 4 bases and J 4 bases; nucleotides not matched to a gene: 16. This CDR3 has 19 residues. The germline V gene has CDR1 SGHTA and CDR2 FQGNSA. CDR3 nucleotide sequence: TGTGCCAGCAGCTATTTCAAGGGACAGGGGGCCCGGTTTGTCTATGGCTACACCTTC. It yields the protein CASSYFKGQGARFVYGYTF. Drawing the rest from reference TRBV7-2 and TRBJ1-2, the complete variable domain is GAGVSQSPSNKVTEKGKDVELRCDPISGHTALYWYRQSLGQGLEFLIYFQGNSAPDKSGLPSDRFSAERTGGSVSTLTIQRTQQEDSAVYLCASSYFKGQGARFVYGYTFGSGTRLTVV.

The J gene is TRBJ1-1, the V gene TRBV28; D is ambiguous. Germline loops: CDR1 MDHEN, CDR2 SYDVKM. V was trimmed by 5 bases and J by 0 bases, leaving 10 bases between them. The CDR3 is made up of 14 amino acids. The CDR3 coding sequence is TGTGCCAGCAGTCGCCCGGCTCTGAACACTGAAGCTTTCTTT. Translated: CASSRPALNTEAFF.

The chain couples TRBV18 to TRBJ1-4, with 10 bases lining up with TRBD1. Germline CDR1 KGHSH, CDR2 LQKENI. The J segment lost 4 bases and the V segment lost 6 bases, leaving 5 bases of the junction unmatched. CDR3 length equals 15 residues. CDR3 protein: CASSSGTGDNEKLFF. CDR3 coding DNA: TGTGCCAGCTCTTCCGGGACAGGGGATAATGAAAAACTGTTTTTT.